This T cell receptor (beta chain) was captured in a study of OX40 agonist ivuxolimab in advanced cancers. Study context: Partial responses occurred in three patients (one hepatocellular carcinoma, two cutaneous melanoma).

Germline values: CDR1 SGDLS, CDR2 YYNGEE. Losses at the gene ends were 4 bases for V and 9 bases for J; bases not matched to a gene: 16. This CDR3 contains 17 residues. TCRdb's copy holds only in-frame clones and misses some; the assay was immunoSEQ multiplex PCR. The sample has under 70,000 clones, around 90% seen once. Blood specimens came from baseline, cycle 4 day 1, and cycle 7 day 1. The source of this sequence is an adult with an advanced solid tumor such as melanoma, head and neck, liver or kidney cancer. The source was CD4+ or CD8+ T cells sorted from blood, collected in a trial of the OX40 agonist ivuxolimab. The chain carries TRBV9 and TRBJ2-1; 10 nucleotides match TRBD2. CDR3: CASSIDTLAGVRGEQFF. In nucleotides, the CDR3 is TGTGCCAGCAGCATAGACACTCTAGCGGGAGTAAGGGGTGAGCAGTTCTTC.